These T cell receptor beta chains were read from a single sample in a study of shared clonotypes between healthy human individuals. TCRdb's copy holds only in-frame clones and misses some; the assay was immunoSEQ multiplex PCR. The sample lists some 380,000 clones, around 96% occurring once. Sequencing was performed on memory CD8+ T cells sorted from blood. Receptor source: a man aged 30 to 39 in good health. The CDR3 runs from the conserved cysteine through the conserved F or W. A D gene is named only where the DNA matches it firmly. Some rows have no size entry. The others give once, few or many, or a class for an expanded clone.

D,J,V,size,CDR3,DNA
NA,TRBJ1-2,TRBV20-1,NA,CSGSGYTF,TGCAGTGGTTCAGGCTACACCTTC
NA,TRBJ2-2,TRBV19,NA,CASSIGGAGELFF,TGTGCCAGTAGTATCGGAGGGGCCGGGGAGCTGTTTTTT
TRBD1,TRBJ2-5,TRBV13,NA,CASWGTGEETQYF,TGTGCCAGCTGGGGGACAGGAGAAGAGACCCAGTACTTC
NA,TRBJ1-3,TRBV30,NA,CAWSVSFGNTIYF,TGTGCCTGGAGTGTAAGTTTTGGAAACACCATATATTTT
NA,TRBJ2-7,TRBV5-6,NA,CASSLVSYF,TGTGCCAGCAGCTTGGTTTCGTACTTC
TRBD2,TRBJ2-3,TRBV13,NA,CASSLDRTSVYF,TGTGCCAGCAGCTTAGATCGGACTAGCGTGTATTTT
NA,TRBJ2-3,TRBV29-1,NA,CSAKQGTSTDTQYF,TGCAGCGCAAAGCAGGGGACCTCCACAGATACGCAGTATTTT
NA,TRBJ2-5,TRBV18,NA,CASSTLETNQETQYF,TGTGCCAGCTCGACGTTGGAGACCAACCAAGAGACCCAGTACTTC
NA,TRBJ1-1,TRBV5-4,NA,CASSLSPRDTEAFF,TGTGCCAGCAGCTTGTCCCCCAGGGACACTGAAGCTTTCTTT
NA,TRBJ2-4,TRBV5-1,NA,CASSLDRKNIQYF,TGCGCCAGCAGCTTGGACAGGAAAAACATTCAGTACTTC
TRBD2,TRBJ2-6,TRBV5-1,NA,CASSPGGAGANVLTF,TGCGCCAGCAGCCCGGGGGGGGCTGGGGCCAACGTCCTGACTTTC
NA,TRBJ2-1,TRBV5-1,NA,CASSLVPNNEQFF,TGCGCCAGCAGCTTGGTCCCGAACAATGAGCAGTTCTTC
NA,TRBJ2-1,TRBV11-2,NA,CASSLLRGYNEQFF,TGTGCCAGCAGCTTACTTCGAGGGTACAATGAGCAGTTCTTC
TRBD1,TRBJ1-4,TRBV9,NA,CASSSRTGANEKLFF,TGTGCCAGCAGCTCGCGGACAGGGGCTAATGAAAAACTGTTTTTT
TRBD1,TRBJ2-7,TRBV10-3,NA,CAIRERDSSYEQYF,TGTGCCATCAGAGAAAGGGACAGCTCCTACGAGCAGTACTTC
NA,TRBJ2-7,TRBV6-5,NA,CASTPGTPFEQYF,TGTGCCAGTACCCCCGGGACGCCTTTCGAGCAGTACTTC
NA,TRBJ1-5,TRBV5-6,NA,CASSLGQPNQPQHF,TGTGCCAGCAGCTTGGGACAGCCAAATCAGCCCCAGCATTTT
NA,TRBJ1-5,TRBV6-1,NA,CASRGIDSTNQPQHF,TGTGCCAGCAGGGGGATTGACAGCACCAATCAGCCCCAGCATTTT
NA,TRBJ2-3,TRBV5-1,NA,CASSLDRLLTDTQYF,TGCGCCAGCAGCTTGGATCGACTCCTCACAGATACGCAGTATTTT
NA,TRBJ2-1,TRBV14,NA,CASSPDLNNEQFF,TGTGCCAGCAGCCCAGACCTAAACAATGAGCAGTTCTTC
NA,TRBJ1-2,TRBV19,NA,CASRNSAGDYGYTF,TGTGCCAGTAGAAATAGCGCAGGAGACTATGGCTACACCTTC
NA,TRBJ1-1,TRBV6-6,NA,CASSYLGGDNTEAFF,TGTGCCAGCAGTTACTTAGGAGGGGATAACACTGAAGCTTTCTTT
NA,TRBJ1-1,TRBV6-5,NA,CASSYFGGGNTEAFF,TGTGCCAGCAGTTATTTCGGGGGCGGAAACACTGAAGCTTTCTTT
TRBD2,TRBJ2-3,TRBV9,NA,CASSFREGLLSDTQYF,TGTGCCAGCAGCTTCCGGGAGGGCCTTCTATCAGATACGCAGTATTTT
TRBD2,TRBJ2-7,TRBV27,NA,CASSLGDYSYEQYF,TGTGCCAGCAGTTTGGGGGACTACTCCTACGAGCAGTACTTC
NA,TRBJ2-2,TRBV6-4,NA,CDRVANTGELFF,TGTGACAGGGTCGCGAACACCGGGGAGCTGTTTTTT
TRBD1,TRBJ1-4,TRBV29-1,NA,CSVAQGAREKLFF,TGCAGCGTTGCCCAGGGGGCTAGGGAAAAACTGTTTTTT
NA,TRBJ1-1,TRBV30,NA,CAWSVGWGANTEAFF,TGTGCCTGGAGTGTAGGATGGGGGGCGAACACTGAAGCTTTCTTT
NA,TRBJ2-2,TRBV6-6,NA,CASATTNTGELFF,TGTGCCAGCGCGACTACCAACACCGGGGAGCTGTTTTTT
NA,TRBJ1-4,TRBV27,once,CASSQASTNEKLFF,TGTGCCAGCAGCCAGGCCTCAACTAATGAAAAACTGTTTTTT
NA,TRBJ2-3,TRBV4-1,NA,CASSQDPSPTDTQYF,TGCGCCAGCAGCCAAGATCCTAGCCCCACAGATACGCAGTATTTT
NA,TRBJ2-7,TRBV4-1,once,CASSTSPEKGEQYF,TGCGCCAGCAGCACTAGCCCGGAGAAAGGCGAGCAGTACTTC
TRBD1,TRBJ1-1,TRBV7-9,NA,CASSSRGFSEAFF,TGTGCCAGCAGCTCCAGGGGGTTTAGTGAAGCTTTCTTT
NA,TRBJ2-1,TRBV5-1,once,CASSLGPEQFF,TGCGCCAGCAGCTTGGGTCCTGAGCAGTTCTTC
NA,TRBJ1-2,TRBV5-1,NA,CASSLGEDRIYYFYGYTF,TGCGCCAGCAGCTTGGGGGAAGACAGGATCTACTACTTCTATGGCTACACCTTC
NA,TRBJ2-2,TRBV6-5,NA,CASSIRTLNTGELFF,TGTGCCAGCAGTATCCGGACCCTTAACACCGGGGAGCTGTTTTTT
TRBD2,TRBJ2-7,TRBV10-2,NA,CASRSGTSGFYEQYF,TGCGCCAGCAGGTCCGGGACTAGCGGGTTCTACGAGCAGTACTTC
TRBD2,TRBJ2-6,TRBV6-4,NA,CASSALGLAGAGANVLTF,TGTGCCAGCAGTGCTTTAGGACTAGCGGGAGCGGGGGCCAACGTCCTGACTTTC
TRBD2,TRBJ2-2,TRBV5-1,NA,CASSGRAGEWDTGELFF,TGCGCCAGCAGCGGTCGTGCGGGAGAGTGGGACACCGGGGAGCTGTTTTTT
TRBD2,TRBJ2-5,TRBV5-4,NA,CASSTSSGREETQYF,TGTGCCAGCAGCACCTCTAGCGGGAGGGAAGAGACCCAGTACTTC
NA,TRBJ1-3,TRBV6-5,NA,CASSYDKGNTIYF,TGTGCCAGCAGTTACGACAAAGGAAACACCATATATTTT
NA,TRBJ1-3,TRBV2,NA,CAGSDVTGPSRNTIYF,TGTGCCGGCAGCGATGTTACAGGACCCTCTAGAAACACCATATATTTT
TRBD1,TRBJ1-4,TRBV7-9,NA,CASSLPTDRGAINEKLFF,TGTGCCAGCAGCTTACCTACTGACAGGGGGGCGATAAATGAAAAACTGTTTTTT
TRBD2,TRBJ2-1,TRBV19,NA,CASSIEGLAGDNEQFF,TGTGCCAGTAGTATCGAGGGACTAGCGGGGGACAATGAGCAGTTCTTC
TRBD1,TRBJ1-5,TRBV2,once,CASSATGFSNQPQHF,TGTGCCAGCAGCGCGACAGGGTTTAGCAATCAGCCCCAGCATTTT
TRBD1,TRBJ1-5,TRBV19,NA,CASSPKGAQPQHF,TGTGCCAGTAGCCCGAAGGGGGCTCAGCCCCAGCATTTT
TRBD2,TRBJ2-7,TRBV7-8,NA,CASSLVLAGAYEQYF,TGTGCCAGCAGCTTAGTACTAGCGGGGGCCTACGAGCAGTACTTC
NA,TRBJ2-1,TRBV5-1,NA,CASRFLEGEQFF,TGCGCCAGCAGGTTCCTAGAAGGTGAGCAGTTCTTC
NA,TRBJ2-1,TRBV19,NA,CASSIDGGANYNEQFF,TGTGCCAGTAGTATAGACGGAGGCGCGAATTACAATGAGCAGTTCTTC
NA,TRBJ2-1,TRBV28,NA,CASRLPTIKDEQFF,TGTGCCAGCAGGTTGCCAACGATTAAGGATGAGCAGTTCTTC
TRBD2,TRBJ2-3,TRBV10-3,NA,CAIRAASGRGDTQYF,TGTGCCATCAGGGCGGCTAGCGGGAGGGGAGATACGCAGTATTTT
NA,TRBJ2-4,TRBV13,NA,CASSLGENIQYF,TGTGCCAGCAGCTTAGGGGAAAACATTCAGTACTTC